This is a list of T cell receptor beta chains from one sample in a study of regulatory T cells in long-lasting Graves disease. From the multiplex PCR reads, TCRdb called clonotypes with MiXCR, one entry per CDR3 protein. The table records about 420,000 distinct CDR3 sequences, 23% of them present only once. The sequencing used peripheral blood mononuclear cells (PBMCs), collected when the disease was refractory, from a patient treated with antithyroid drugs. The receptor set was obtained from a female donor with Graves disease. Each CDR3 is given with its conserved first and last residue. The D gene is left open where the match is weak. Size is omitted from some rows. Given values are once, few, many or a class for expanded clones.

J gene	D gene	clone size	V gene	CDR3 protein	CDR3 DNA
TRBJ1-2	TRBD1	few	TRBV19	CASSSQSTGPLSGYTF	TGTGCCAGTAGTTCCCAGTCGACAGGGCCTCTATCCGGCTACACCTTC
TRBJ1-1	NA	many	TRBV5-1	CASSFGDTEAFF	TGTGCCAGCAGCTTTGGGGACACTGAAGCTTTCTTT
TRBJ2-5	TRBD2	NA	TRBV7-2	CASSLRVSGRAEDETQYF	TGTGCCAGCAGCTTAAGGGTGAGCGGGAGGGCCGAGGATGAGACCCAGTACTTC
TRBJ2-2	NA	NA	TRBV19	CASKGQHITGELFF	TGTGCCAGTAAGGGGCAGCATATAACCGGGGAGCTGTTTTTT
TRBJ2-2	NA	few	TRBV20-1	CSAISSPGELFF	TGCAGTGCTATATCCAGCCCCGGGGAGCTGTTTTTT
TRBJ2-1	TRBD2	NA	TRBV20-1	CSARDIAGDHNGQFF	TGCAGTGCTAGAGATATAGCGGGAGATCACAATGGGCAGTTCTTC
TRBJ2-7	NA	many	TRBV12-3/TRBV12-4	CASSSTYGNEQYF	TGTGCCAGCAGTTCCACCTATGGGAACGAGCAGTACTTC
TRBJ2-1	NA	NA	TRBV9	CASTNSGPDNEQFF	TGTGCCAGCACCAATAGCGGACCAGACAATGAGCAGTTCTTC
TRBJ1-2	NA	few	TRBV7-9	CASSFPLDRTYGYTF	TGTGCCAGCAGCTTCCCACTTGACAGGACCTATGGCTACACCTTC
TRBJ1-2	NA	few	TRBV20-1	CSAGQSFNYGYTF	TGCAGTGCCGGACAGTCCTTTAACTATGGCTACACCTTC
TRBJ2-7	NA	few	TRBV7-9	CASSLTAGGLYEQYF	TGTGCCAGCAGCTTAACGGCAGGAGGGCTCTACGAGCAGTACTTC
TRBJ2-5	TRBD2	NA	TRBV27	CASSFVLAGVGQETQYF	TGTGCCAGCAGTTTTGTACTAGCGGGAGTCGGGCAAGAGACCCAGTACTTC
TRBJ1-5	NA	few	TRBV3-1	CASSQDLAGGPNNQPQHF	TGTGCCAGCAGCCAAGATCTCGCAGGCGGACCGAACAATCAGCCCCAGCATTTT
TRBJ1-2	TRBD1	NA	TRBV7-8	CASSVGDSNYGYTF	TGTGCCAGCAGCGTTGGGGACAGTAACTATGGCTACACCTTC
TRBJ2-7	NA	many	TRBV2	CASSGWDTRLYEQYF	TGTGCCAGCAGTGGTTGGGACACCCGTCTCTACGAGCAGTACTTC
TRBJ1-3	NA	NA	TRBV5-1	CASSLGQRDTSGNTIYF	TGCGCCAGCAGCTTGGGACAGCGAGATACCTCTGGAAACACCATATATTTT
TRBJ2-5	NA	many	TRBV7-9	CASSQWSQETQYF	TGTGCCAGCAGCCAATGGTCGCAAGAGACCCAGTACTTC
TRBJ2-7	TRBD2	many	TRBV2	CASSEASTSGGPYEQYF	TGTGCCAGCAGTGAAGCTTCTACTAGCGGGGGGCCTTACGAGCAGTACTTC
TRBJ1-1	TRBD1	many	TRBV10-3	CAISPGQGQNTEAFF	TGTGCCATATCACCGGGACAGGGCCAGAACACTGAAGCTTTCTTT
TRBJ1-1	NA	many	TRBV28	CASTLGTEAFF	TGTGCCAGCACCCTGGGCACTGAAGCTTTCTTT
TRBJ1-2	NA	few	TRBV15	CATSRDGALSNYGYTF	TGTGCCACCAGCAGAGACGGGGCCTTATCTAACTATGGCTACACCTTC
TRBJ1-5	NA	NA	TRBV19	CASSIVKGLSNQPQHF	TGTGCCAGTAGTATAGTTAAGGGGTTGAGCAATCAGCCCCAGCATTTT
TRBJ2-7	NA	NA	TRBV7-2	CASSSDFSYEQYF	TGTGCCAGCAGCTCGGACTTCTCCTACGAGCAGTACTTC
TRBJ2-1	TRBD2	NA	TRBV12-3/TRBV12-4	CASSFEPGLAAYNEQFF	TGTGCCAGCAGTTTTGAACCGGGACTAGCGGCTTACAATGAGCAGTTCTTC
TRBJ1-2	NA	many	TRBV10-3	CAISESGDNYGYTF	TGTGCCATCAGTGAGTCGGGGGATAACTATGGCTACACCTTC
TRBJ1-6	NA	many	TRBV6-1	CASSEAMGESPLHF	TGTGCCAGCAGTGAAGCTATGGGGGAATCACCCCTCCACTTT
TRBJ2-1	TRBD2	NA	TRBV28	CASSAPGMLAGDEQFF	TGTGCCAGCAGCGCCCCAGGGATGCTAGCGGGAGATGAGCAGTTCTTC
TRBJ1-1	TRBD1	NA	TRBV29-1	CSVGSGGPVTEAFF	TGCAGCGTAGGTTCAGGGGGCCCAGTCACTGAAGCTTTCTTT
TRBJ2-3	NA	NA	TRBV6-5	CASSYGTPYTDTQYF	TGTGCCAGCAGTTACGGGACACCTTACACAGATACGCAGTATTTT
TRBJ1-3	NA	NA	TRBV5-1	CASSSQGRGNTIYF	TGCGCCAGCAGTTCGCAGGGGAGAGGAAACACCATATATTTT
TRBJ2-1	TRBD2	NA	TRBV12-3/TRBV12-4	CASSRTSGRMYNEQFF	TGTGCCAGCAGTCGGACTAGCGGGAGGATGTACAATGAGCAGTTCTTC
TRBJ2-5	NA	NA	TRBV29-1	CSVRPPHALSPRETQYF	TGCAGCGTTCGACCTCCTCATGCCCTGTCTCCCCGAGAGACCCAGTACTTC
TRBJ2-1	TRBD1	many	TRBV27	CASKRDRGQNEQFF	TGTGCCAGTAAACGGGACAGGGGGCAAAATGAGCAGTTCTTC
TRBJ2-7	TRBD1	few	TRBV15	CATSSGQAMYEQYF	TGTGCCACCAGCAGTGGACAGGCTATGTACGAGCAGTACTTC
TRBJ1-2	NA	many	TRBV10-3	CAISVEGYGYTF	TGTGCCATCTCGGTAGAAGGGTATGGCTACACCTTC
TRBJ1-2	NA	NA	TRBV7-8	CASSLVGSSGGYTF	TGTGCCAGCAGCTTAGTAGGCTCATCAGGGGGCTACACCTTC
TRBJ2-1	NA	few	TRBV19	CASSRGGSDEQFF	TGTGCCAGTAGTAGAGGGGGAAGCGATGAGCAGTTCTTC
TRBJ2-7	NA	many	TRBV27	CASSLSPGRVLGDSYEQYF	TGTGCCAGCAGTTTATCGCCTGGAAGGGTACTAGGGGATTCCTACGAGCAGTACTTC
TRBJ2-7	TRBD1	NA	TRBV6-1	CASGQGASYEQYF	TGTGCCAGTGGACAGGGGGCCTCCTACGAGCAATACTTC
TRBJ2-7	TRBD2	few	TRBV4-1	CASSQDRLAGGINEQYF	TGCGCCAGCAGCCAAGATCGGCTAGCGGGAGGGATAAACGAGCAGTACTTC
TRBJ2-3	TRBD2	NA	TRBV15	CATSRDPAGGLTDTQYF	TGTGCCACCAGCAGAGATCCGGCGGGAGGACTCACAGATACGCAGTATTTT
TRBJ2-3	NA	once	TRBV12-3/TRBV12-4	CASSLGRVSTDTQYF	TGTGCCAGCAGTTTAGGGCGGGTGAGCACAGATACGCAGTATTTT
TRBJ2-7	NA	few	TRBV7-6	CASSETQGSYEQYF	TGTGCCAGCAGTGAGACGCAGGGCTCCTACGAGCAGTACTTC
TRBJ2-7	NA	few	TRBV20-1	CSARDPRTGGDYEQYF	TGCAGTGCTAGAGATCCGAGAACAGGGGGGGACTACGAGCAGTACTTC
TRBJ1-1	NA	many	TRBV11-2	CASSQAAFNTEAFF	TGTGCCAGCAGTCAAGCCGCGTTTAACACTGAAGCTTTCTTT